Each of the 8 T cell receptor beta chains below was sequenced from the same sample in a study of PD-1 blockade in classical Hodgkin lymphoma. The time point is: cycle 4 day 1 (C4D1), after five to seven weeks of nivolumab. Each and every patient relapsed after autologous stem cell transplantation, and patients got differing brentuximab vedotin exposure. This table comes from immunoSEQ multiplex PCR, and its TCRdb copy is limited to in-frame clones, with some not included. The top ten clones hold 15% to 20% of a sample with 100,000 or so clones, approximately 89% of them seen once. The input for sequencing was peripheral blood mononuclear cells (PBMCs), taken before the fourth cycle of nivolumab. The receptors were sampled from a human donor with classical Hodgkin lymphoma.

The table lists this clone with a few counts. The chain links TRBV7-8 to TRBJ2-1, with no clear D. The germline V gene encodes CDR1 SGHVS and CDR2 FQNEAQ. This CDR3 spans 16 amino acids. Trimming took 1 base from V and 4 from J, leaving 14 bases between them. The CDR3 protein is CASSLGPDQNYNEQFF. For the CDR3, the DNA is TGTGCCAGCAGCTTAGGACCGGACCAGAATTACAATGAGCAGTTCTTC.

This chain links TRBV7-7 with TRBJ2-1, with 9 nucleotides matching TRBD2. Germline CDR1 and CDR2: SSHAT and FNYEAQ (reference sequence). CDR3 length: 15 amino acids. With V trimmed by 4 bases and J by 8 bases, 9 bases remained unmatched. CDR3 DNA sequence: TGTGCCAGCAGCTCCGGGACTAGCTCCCTCCATGAGCAGTTCTTC. The encoded protein is CASSSGTSSLHEQFF.

The genes are TRBV25-1 and TRBJ1-1; a possible D gene is TRBD1 (6 bases). CDR3 size: 13 residues. Germline loops: CDR1 MGHDK, CDR2 SYGVNS. V gave up 5 bases and J gave up 4 bases, with 11 bases separating them. The CDR3 sequence: CASSLQGGTEAFF. In DNA, the CDR3 is TGTGCCAGCAGTCTACAGGGTGGCACTGAAGCTTTCTTT.

This clone was seen many times. This chain links TRBV6-5 with TRBJ2-2; D possibly matches TRBD1 or TRBD2 (5 bases each). V was clipped by 4 bases and J by 4 bases, with 16 bases between them. The CDR3 totals 16 residues. Germline lookup yields CDR1 MNHEY and CDR2 SVGAGI. The CDR3 region has the DNA TGTGCCAGCAGTTTTGATAGCAGGGCGGGCACCGGGGAGCTGTTTTTT. Amino acids: CASSFDSRAGTGELFF.

The rearrangement joins TRBV5-1 to TRBJ2-7, with 7 positions matching TRBD2. Germline assignment: CDR1 SGHRS and CDR2 YFSETQ. The CDR3 sequence is 15 residues long. Trimming took 4 bases from V and 1 from J; bases not matched to a gene: 8. CDR3 residues: CASSVERGPSYEQYF. The CDR3 DNA reads as TGCGCCAGCAGCGTAGAGCGGGGCCCTTCCTACGAGCAGTACTTC. Together with reference TRBV5-1 and TRBJ2-7, the CDR3 gives the full variable domain: KAGVTQTPRYLIKTRGQQVTLSCSPISGHRSVSWYQQTPGQGLQFLFEYFSETQRNKGNFPGRFSGRQFSNSRSEMNVSTLELGDSALYLCASSVERGPSYEQYFGPGTRLTVT.

V gene TRBV10-3 combines with J gene TRBJ1-2; D is ambiguous. The CDR3 loop spans 12 amino acids. V lost 0 bases to trimming and J lost 6 bases, with 5 bases between them. Germline loops: CDR1 ENHRY, CDR2 SYGVKD. The CDR3 DNA sequence: TGTGCCATCAGTGAGTCGCGGGATGGCTACACCTTC. Its translation: CAISESRDGYTF.

The chain carries TRBV6-6 and TRBJ1-3; no clear D gene. The CDR3 loop spans 15 amino acids. V was cut by 2 bases and J by 0 bases, with 8 bases left in between. CDR1 is MNHNY and CDR2 is SVGAGI in the germline V gene (reference sequence). The CDR3 DNA reads as TGTGCCAGCAGTTACGGCAGGAGCTCTGGAAACACCATATATTTT. Encoded protein: CASSYGRSSGNTIYF.

In DNA, the CDR3 is TGTGCCAGTAGTATTTCAGCGGGGGCCAATGAGCAGTTCTTC. Protein sequence: CASSISAGANEQFF. This chain links TRBV19 with TRBJ2-1; 8 bases match TRBD2. This CDR3 spans 14 amino acids. Unmatched junction bases numbered 4, after V lost 3 bases and J lost 6 bases. Germline CDR1 LNHDA, CDR2 SQIVND (reference sequence).